This TCR beta chain stems from a study of long-term antiretroviral therapy in people with HIV. With V trimmed by 1 base and J by 10 bases, 13 bases remained unmatched. Germline V gene lookup returns CDR1 KGHSH and CDR2 LQKENI. The CDR3 covers 16 residues. Runs used v3.0 of the immunoSEQ assay and were done at survey level. The data were produced by immunoSEQ multiplex PCR, yet TCRdb's version contains in-frame clones alone and is incomplete. Of 20,000 to 30,000 clones listed, more than 65% are singletons. The sequences come from unsorted PBMCs, collected 3 years after starting antiretroviral therapy. The source of this sequence is a man in his fifties with HIV. The genes are TRBV18 and TRBJ2-1, with 7 bases fitting TRBD2. CDR3 DNA: TGTGCCAGCTCACCACTATCAGCGGGGAGATCTGGAGAGCAGTTCTTC. Amino acid sequence: CASSPLSAGRSGEQFF.